This T cell receptor (beta chain) was obtained from a study of CD8 T cells in Susac syndrome. Random hexamers were used to reverse transcribe the RNA input (about 0.45 to 1 ug). TCRdb re-called the immunoSEQ multiplex PCR reads through MiXCR, storing one row per CDR3 protein. The table lists tens of thousands of distinct CDR3 sequences, 94% of them singletons. TEMRA cells were FACS-enriched and CD8+ and CD4+ T cells negatively isolated. Sequenced material: CD8+ T cells from PBMCs. This TCR came from a human donor with multiple sclerosis.

CDR3 sequence reads: CAWSWGGVTDTQYF. CDR3 sequence (DNA): TGTGCCTGGAGTTGGGGCGGGGTCACAGATACGCAGTATTTT. This chain uses TRBV30 with TRBJ2-3; the D gene is possibly TRBD2 (6 bases). There are 14 residues in the CDR3. The germline gives CDR1 GTSNPN, CDR2 SVGIG (reference sequence). The V and J ends lost 2 bases and 2 bases respectively, with 11 bases between them.